The 30 T cell receptor beta chains given below trace back to one sample, sequenced in a study of neurological immune-mediated disorders. MiXCR, run by TCRdb on the 5' RACE reads, gives a single entry per CDR3 protein. This table holds some 120,000 distinct CDR3 sequences, roughly 3.2% found once. The source material was PBMCs. These receptors all stem from a woman aged 25 to 39 with multiple sclerosis.

This clonotype came up many times. The rearrangement joins TRBV30 to TRBJ1-6; 11 positions match TRBD1. Germline V CDR1 and CDR2: GTSNPN, SVGIG (reference sequence). The CDR3 extends over 14 amino acids. J lost 7 bases, V lost 3 bases, and 2 bases had no gene match. CDR3 sequence (DNA): TGTGCCTGGAGGGGGACAGGGGGAAATTCACCCCTCCACTTT. It is translated as CAWRGTGGNSPLHF.

This clonotype was seen ten or more times. This rearrangement joins TRBV2 to TRBJ1-4; D is unclear. Germline lookup yields CDR1 SNHLY and CDR2 FYNNEI. The CDR3 extends over 14 amino acids. The V gene lost 7 bases and the J gene lost 4 bases, with 13 bases spanning the gap. The CDR3 spells CASKVKVLNEKLFF. The CDR3 region has the DNA TGTGCCAGCAAGGTCAAGGTCCTTAATGAAAAACTGTTTTTT.

This clonotype was counted many times. The chain couples TRBV10-3 to TRBJ1-2; D is uncertain. The CDR3 totals 15 residues. CDR1 ENHRY and CDR2 SYGVKD come from the germline V gene. V lost 4 bases and J 8 bases, leaving 20 bases between the germline ends. This chain's CDR3 is CAISGGARWENGYTF. In DNA, the CDR3 is TGTGCCATCAGTGGAGGTGCAAGGTGGGAAAACGGCTACACCTTC.

This clonotype occurred many times. J is TRBJ2-3 and V is TRBV5-6; D possibly corresponds to TRBD2 (5 bases). Germline CDR1 and CDR2: SGHDT and YYEEEE. The CDR3 sequence is 15 residues long. V lost 3 bases, J lost 2 bases, and 13 bases lay in between. For the CDR3, the DNA is TGTGCCAGCAGCTACGAGGGAGTCTTCACAGATACGCAGTATTTT. This translates into CASSYEGVFTDTQYF.

This clonotype was seen repeatedly, ten times or more. The V call is TRBV19, the J call TRBJ2-7, with TRBD1 as a possible D gene (6 bases). This CDR3 has 14 amino acids. CDR1 is LNHDA and CDR2 is SQIVND in the germline V gene (reference sequence). V lost 8 bases, J lost 1 base, and 15 bases lay in between. The CDR3 region is CASAPGQVSYEQYF. The CDR3 DNA reads as TGTGCCAGTGCTCCGGGACAAGTATCCTACGAGCAGTACTTC.

This clonotype occurred many times. The V gene is TRBV7-8, the J gene TRBJ1-1, with a possible D match to TRBD1 (6 bases). CDR3 length: 15 residues. The V end lost 2 bases, the J end lost 8 bases, and 18 bases lay between the germline ends. Germline values: CDR1 SGHVS, CDR2 FQNEAQ. CDR3 protein: CASSLNLAGAYEAFF. DNA for the CDR3: TGTGCCAGCAGCTTAAACCTCGCGGGGGCCTACGAAGCTTTCTTT.

This clonotype was seen ten or more times. The chain recombines TRBV29-1 with TRBJ1-2, with a tentative D call TRBD1 (6 bases). Germline values: CDR1 SQVTM, CDR2 ANQGSEA. There are 10 residues in the CDR3. V was trimmed by 6 bases and J by 9 bases, leaving 11 bases between them. The CDR3 reads CSVDDRSYTF. The DNA of the CDR3 is TGCAGCGTGGATGACAGGAGCTACACCTTC.

This clonotype was seen ten or more times. The J gene is TRBJ1-1, the V gene TRBV5-1; D gene ambiguous. Germline-derived CDR1 and CDR2 are SGHRS and YFSETQ. The CDR3 contains 17 residues. The germline V and J ends were trimmed by 6 bases and 0 bases, with 21 bases remaining between them. The CDR3 DNA reads TGCGCCAGCACCCAGGCGGGGAGCGGCTTTATGAACACTGAAGCTTTCTTT. Protein product: CASTQAGSGFMNTEAFF.

This clonotype was seen ten or more times. The V and J genes are TRBV7-2 and TRBJ1-5, with a possible D match to TRBD1 (6 bases). This CDR3 has 13 residues. Germline CDR1 reads SGHTA; CDR2 reads FQGNSA. The CDR3 loop reads CALGGGYNQPQHF. CDR3 bases: TGTGCTCTAGGGGGAGGGTACAATCAGCCCCAGCATTTT.

At least ten counts were recorded for this clonotype. This rearrangement joins TRBV20-1 to TRBJ2-3; no reliable D call. Per the germline V gene, CDR1 is DFQATT and CDR2 is SNEGSKA (reference sequence). This CDR3 is 14 amino acids long. Trimming pared 3 bases from V and 3 bases from J, leaving 13 bases between. CDR3: CSASSLHRTDTQYF. The CDR3 nucleotides are TGCAGTGCTAGTTCCTTACACAGAACAGATACGCAGTATTTT.

In this sample, this clonotype turned up many times. The rearrangement links TRBV4-3 to TRBJ2-6; D gene uncertain. CDR3 size: 15 residues. The V end lost 0 bases, the J end lost 1 base, and 4 bases lay between the germline ends. Germline lookup yields CDR1 LGHNA and CDR2 YSLEER. CDR3 sequence reads: CASSQDRSGANVLTF. CDR3 bases: TGCGCCAGCAGCCAAGACAGGTCTGGGGCCAACGTCCTGACTTTC.

This clonotype was recorded many times. The chain joins TRBV6-2 or TRBV6-3 to TRBJ1-1; no clear D gene. The germline CDR1 and CDR2 sequences are MNHEY and SVGEGT. The V end was cut by 5 bases, the J end by 4 bases, with 17 bases between. This CDR3 is built from 15 residues. The CDR3 reads CASSPLLITGTEAFF. In nucleotides, the CDR3 is TGTGCCAGCAGTCCCCTTCTGATTACGGGCACTGAAGCTTTCTTT.

This clonotype was counted many times. Here the CDR3 reads CASSSQENQETQYF. In nucleotides, the CDR3 is TGTGCCAGCAGTAGTCAGGAAAACCAAGAGACCCAGTACTTC. The chain is built from TRBV27 and TRBJ2-5; no firm D call. This CDR3 has 14 residues. Looked up from germline, CDR1 is MNHEY and CDR2 is SMNVEV (reference sequence). Trimming cost V 5 bases and J 0 bases, with 10 bases left between them.

This clonotype was counted at least ten times. This rearrangement joins TRBV14 to TRBJ2-1, with 8 bases lining up with TRBD2. The V gene's germline CDR1 is SGHDN and CDR2 FVKESK. V trimming: 5 bases; J trimming: 6 bases; junction bases outside the gene matches: 9. The CDR3 has 15 residues. CDR3 amino acids: CASSSRAGGGNEQFF. The CDR3 DNA follows: TGTGCCAGCAGCTCGCGGGCGGGAGGAGGCAATGAGCAGTTCTTC.

This clonotype was observed at least ten times. V gene TRBV20-1 combines with J gene TRBJ2-1, with TRBD2 identical over 8 bases. V shed 1 base and J 4 bases; nucleotides not matched to a gene: 9. Germline loops: CDR1 DFQATT, CDR2 SNEGSKA (reference sequence). The CDR3 consists of 16 residues. CDR3 loop: CSARASRGGVYNEQFF. The CDR3 DNA reads TGCAGTGCTAGAGCTTCCCGGGGGGGGGTTTACAATGAGCAGTTCTTC.

This clonotype appeared many times. This sequence joins TRBV5-5 and TRBJ1-2; tentatively, D is TRBD1 (5 bases). V gave up 2 bases and J gave up 3 bases, with 14 bases separating them. This CDR3 is built from 15 residues. Germline CDR1 SGHKS, CDR2 YYEKEE (reference sequence). Here the CDR3 DNA reads TGTGCCAGCAGCTTTAGTTTTGCGGGGGACTATGGCTACACCTTC. It codes for CASSFSFAGDYGYTF.

In its sample, this clonotype was seen many times. The chain recombines TRBV7-8 with TRBJ2-7; 13 nucleotides match TRBD2. From germline, CDR1 is SGHVS and CDR2 FQNEAQ. V shed 0 bases, J shed 1 base, and the junction held 9 bases outside the gene matches. The CDR3 is made up of 19 amino acids. As DNA, the CDR3 is TGTGCCAGCAGCTTAGCTTGGGTTGGACTAGCGGGGGATTCCTACGAGCAGTACTTC. Amino acids: CASSLAWVGLAGDSYEQYF.

This clonotype was detected many times. This chain connects TRBV19 to TRBJ2-7; 16 positions match TRBD2. Trimming at V came to 4 bases and at J to 5 bases, leaving 8 bases not matched to a gene. This CDR3 region has 17 residues. Looked up from germline, CDR1 is LNHDA and CDR2 is SQIVND (reference sequence). CDR3 coding DNA: TGTGCCAGTAGTACACAACCGGGACTAGCGGGAGGGAACGAGCAGTACTTC. Encoded protein: CASSTQPGLAGGNEQYF. Looking up the rest from reference TRBV19 and TRBJ2-7 gives the full variable domain: DGGITQSPKYLFRKEGQNVTLSCEQNLNHDAMYWYRQDPGQGLRLIYYSQIVNDFQKGDIAEGYSVSREKKESFPLTVTSAQKNPTAFYLCASSTQPGLAGGNEQYFGPGTRLTVT.

Ten or more counts support this clonotype. The chain uses TRBV12-3 or TRBV12-4 and TRBJ2-5; D remains ambiguous. The V and J ends lost 1 base and 0 bases respectively, with 9 bases between them. This CDR3 contains 15 residues. The CDR3: CASSLDGGYQETQYF. The CDR3 DNA sequence: TGTGCCAGCAGTTTAGATGGTGGGTACCAAGAGACCCAGTACTTC.

The chain is built from TRBV29-1 and TRBJ2-7; no firm D call. Trimming left V 1 base short and J 2 bases short, with 6 bases between. The CDR3 has 12 residues. Germline CDR1 SQVTM, CDR2 ANQGSEA. CDR3 DNA sequence: TGCAGCGTTGAAGGGCTTACCTACGAGCAGTACTTC. Protein product: CSVEGLTYEQYF.

This clonotype showed up many times. The chain combines TRBV2 with TRBJ1-2, with D possibly being TRBD1 (6 bases). Trimming took 7 bases from V and 5 from J, leaving 17 bases between them. The V gene's germline CDR1 is SNHLY and CDR2 FYNNEI. The CDR3 runs 14 residues. Written as DNA, the CDR3 is TGTGCCAGCAATATAGACAGGAGAGGTTATGGCTACACCTTC. Translated: CASNIDRRGYGYTF. The complete variable domain, with remaining parts taken from reference TRBV2 and TRBJ1-2, reads EPEVTQTPSHQVTQMGQEVILRCVPISNHLYFYWYRQILGQKVEFLVSFYNNEISEKSEIFDDQFSVERPDGSNFTLKIRSTKLEDSAMYFCASNIDRRGYGYTFGSGTRLTVV.

This clonotype was observed many times. The chain combines TRBV5-6 with TRBJ2-3; no reliable D call. Per germline, CDR1 SGHDT and CDR2 YYEEEE. The length of the CDR3 is 15 residues. The V end lost 0 bases, the J end lost 1 base, and 9 bases lay between the germline ends. The CDR3 sequence is CASSLVGIGTDTQYF. CDR3 DNA: TGTGCCAGCAGCTTGGTAGGGATTGGCACAGATACGCAGTATTTT.

In its sample, this clonotype was seen many times. The rearrangement joins TRBV25-1 to TRBJ2-3; possible D gene TRBD2, 5 bases. V was pared by 6 bases and J by 4 bases, with 14 bases between. Germline values: CDR1 MGHDK, CDR2 SYGVNS. The CDR3 is 14 residues long. The CDR3 region has the DNA TGTGCCAGCAGGGGCGGACTGAGCGCAGATACGCAGTATTTT. Amino acids: CASRGGLSADTQYF. The whole variable domain, filled in from reference TRBV25-1 and TRBJ2-3, reads EADIYQTPRYLVIGTGKKITLECSQTMGHDKMYWYQQDPGMELHLIHYSYGVNSTEKGDLSSESTVSRIRTEHFPLTLESARPSHTSQYLCASRGGLSADTQYFGPGTRLTVL.

This clonotype has ten or more counts. V usage is TRBV3-1 and J usage is TRBJ1-4; D not certain. Trimming took off 1 base at V and 7 bases at J, with 13 bases between the two ends. This CDR3 has 15 residues. Germline V gene lookup returns CDR1 LGHDT and CDR2 YNNKEL (reference sequence). The CDR3 nucleotides are TGTGCCAGCAGCCAAGGTCTGGCCAGCATTGAAAAACTGTTTTTT. This encodes CASSQGLASIEKLFF.

Ten or more counts support this clonotype. The chain recombines TRBV29-1 with TRBJ2-2; perhaps TRBD1 as D (6 bases). The V end lost 4 bases, the J end lost 6 bases, and 18 bases lay between the germline ends. Germline lookup yields CDR1 SQVTM and CDR2 ANQGSEA. This CDR3 region has 15 residues. CDR3 coding DNA: TGCAGCGTTGTACCCCAGGGGATTGGATCCGGGGAGCTGTTTTTT. It translates to CSVVPQGIGSGELFF.

This clonotype was recorded many times. V gene TRBV12-3 or TRBV12-4 combines with J gene TRBJ2-1; TRBD2 is a possible D gene (5 bases). CDR3 length equals 13 residues. V lost 5 bases, J lost 2 bases, and 7 bases lay in between. Here the CDR3 reads CASSPGTYNEQFF. In DNA, the CDR3 is TGTGCCAGCAGTCCCGGGACCTACAATGAGCAGTTCTTC.

At least ten counts were recorded for this clonotype. V is TRBV20-1 and J is TRBJ2-1; TRBD2 agrees at 7 bases. The V gene's germline CDR1 is DFQATT and CDR2 SNEGSKA (reference sequence). CDR3 size: 12 residues. Trimming took 7 bases from V and 11 from J; bases not matched to a gene: 11. The CDR3 is CSVLSLADKQFF. The CDR3 coding sequence is TGCAGTGTCCTGTCTCTAGCGGATAAGCAGTTCTTC.

In its sample, this clonotype was seen many times. V gene TRBV13 combines with J gene TRBJ2-5; D might be TRBD2 (6 bases). V lost 8 bases, J lost 3 bases, and 13 bases lay in between. From germline, CDR1 is PRHDT and CDR2 FYEKMQ (reference sequence). The length of the CDR3 is 13 residues. CDR3 DNA: TGTGCCAGCCGCCCGACGGGGGAAGAGACCCAGTACTTC. It encodes CASRPTGEETQYF.

This clonotype was found many times. J is TRBJ1-1 and V is TRBV20-1, with a possible D match to TRBD1 (5 bases). This CDR3 is built from 14 residues. Germline lookup yields CDR1 DFQATT and CDR2 SNEGSKA (reference sequence). Trimming removed 6 bases at V and 0 bases at J, with 14 bases between. Here the CDR3 reads CSAQSGRMNTEAFF. In DNA, the CDR3 is TGCAGTGCCCAATCGGGACGTATGAACACTGAAGCTTTCTTT.

This clonotype has a count of ten or more. The chain employs TRBV20-1 and TRBJ1-6, with D perhaps matching TRBD1 (5 bases). The CDR3 runs to 14 residues. V was trimmed by 1 base and J by 10 bases, leaving 14 bases between them. The germline V gene encodes CDR1 DFQATT and CDR2 SNEGSKA (reference sequence). The CDR3 DNA follows: TGCAGTGCTAGAGGTCCCAGGGATGAATCACCCCTCCACTTT. Protein product: CSARGPRDESPLHF.